A single T cell receptor beta chain is shown here with its context. The antigen is not known. This specimen belongs to a study of cytomegalovirus exposure and HLA in healthy donors. V was clipped by 10 bases and J by 3 bases; unmatched bases: 11. The length of the CDR3 is 14 residues. The germline gives CDR1 ENHRY, CDR2 SYGVKD. Study-level findings and limits: Reported performance of the classifier showed diagnosis of cytomegalovirus status with high specificity and sensitivity. TCR sequences were mostly rare, though some public TCRs occurred in many donors. Researchers counted 150 to 200 TCR beta chains as cytomegalovirus-associated.

This table comes from immunoSEQ multiplex PCR, and its TCRdb copy is limited to in-frame clones, with some not included. The sample includes approximately 72,000 clones, roughly 94% of them seen just once. This clonotype was sampled from a woman under 30 in good health and CMV-seronegative. Source material: PBMCs. This chain joins TRBV10-3 and TRBJ2-7; 8 bases line up with TRBD2. CDR3 residues: CATEPRGGGYEQYF. Written as DNA, the CDR3 is TGTGCCACCGAACCTCGGGGGGGCGGCTACGAGCAGTACTTC.